The next 14 T cell receptor beta chains were all read from a single sample in a study of TIL therapy for anti-PD-1-resistant metastatic lung cancer (dated by TCRdb to the early 2020s). This sample's time point label indicates: pre-treatment sample, taken before nivolumab and TIL therapy. Excised metastases, mostly pleural nodules or supraclavicular lymph nodes, were used as baseline tumor samples and were taken from the same resection from which TIL were grown. Using bias-controlled multiplex PCR with the immunoSEQ v3 hsTCRB kit, the TCR beta CDR3 regions were amplified from genomic DNA. TCRdb stores this immuneACCESS table with in-frame sequences only. Part of the clones is absent; in the studies checked, under half of the shortfall reflects unresolved V genes, and no reason is known for the rest. The sample table holds 6,200 or so clones, of which about 60% were seen once. Around 5.7% of the sample is in the top ten clones.

The sequenced sample was tumor tissue, obtained at baseline. The source of these receptors is a person aged 25 to 85 with non-small cell lung cancer.

The chain links TRBV3-1 (or the pseudogene TRBV3-2) to TRBJ2-3; 12 positions agree with TRBD1. CDR1 and CDR2 (germline): LGHDT, YNNKEL (reference sequence). The V segment lost 4 bases and the J segment 8 bases; nucleotides outside the gene matches: 7. The CDR3 length is 15 residues. The CDR3 here is CASSRRDRGQGTQYF. The CDR3 bases are TGTGCCAGCAGCCGCCGGGACAGGGGGCAGGGTACGCAGTATTTT.

This chain links TRBV7-2 with TRBJ2-2; the D call may be TRBD1 or TRBD2 (5 bases each). This CDR3 region has 15 residues. Germline V gene data show CDR1 as SGHTA and CDR2 as FQGNSA. The ends were cut back, 4 bases at V and 5 bases at J, with 14 bases in the middle. CDR3 nucleotide sequence: TGTGCCAGCAGCTGGGTGGGGGATGGGACCGGGGAGCTGTTTTTT. It translates to CASSWVGDGTGELFF.

This clone is categorized as medium-sized. The rearrangement uses TRBV6-2 or TRBV6-3 and TRBJ1-6; D is unclear. The V end lost 2 bases, the J end lost 0 bases, and 5 bases lay between the germline ends. Per the germline V gene, CDR1 is MNHEY and CDR2 is SVGEGT. This CDR3 has 15 residues. CDR3 sequence (DNA): TGTGCCAGCAGTTACGCGAGCTCCTATAATTCACCCCTCCACTTT. Residues: CASSYASSYNSPLHF.

This sequence joins TRBV3-1 (or the pseudogene TRBV3-2) and TRBJ1-6; no reliable D call. Germline loops: CDR1 LGHDT, CDR2 YNNKEL (reference sequence). With 5 bases removed from V and 5 bases from J, the gap between germline ends came to 22 bases. The CDR3 contains 18 residues. CDR3 in amino acids: CASSCRHPIIHHNSPLHF. The CDR3 nucleotides are TGTGCCAGCAGCTGTCGCCATCCCATCATACATCATAATTCACCCCTCCACTTT.

The V call is TRBV28, the J call TRBJ1-1; D not resolved. V lost 5 bases and J lost 4, with 14 bases in between. CDR1 MDHEN and CDR2 SYDVKM come from the germline V gene. The CDR3 contains 14 residues. The CDR3 DNA is TGTGCCAGCAGTGGACGGGCCTTTGTCACTGAAGCTTTCTTT. Translated: CASSGRAFVTEAFF.

The chain is built from TRBV16 and TRBJ1-6; D gene unclear. The germline CDR1 and CDR2 sequences are KGHSY and FQNENV. The CDR3 loop spans 15 amino acids. V was cut by 1 base and J by 7 bases, with 11 bases left in between. Written as DNA, the CDR3 is TGTGCCAGCAGCCAATTCGCAGGCGGGAATTCACCCCTCCACTTT. Protein product: CASSQFAGGNSPLHF.

The chain recombines TRBV5-1 with TRBJ1-1; a weak D match, TRBD1 (5 bases). Germline CDR1 SGHRS, CDR2 YFSETQ. V was pared by 0 bases and J by 11 bases, with 14 bases between. The CDR3 runs to 13 residues. The CDR3 sequence: CASSLAGTGDAFF. The DNA for the CDR3 is TGCGCCAGCAGCTTGGCGGGGACCGGGGATGCTTTCTTT.

This clone is deemed medium-sized. The chain employs TRBV28 and TRBJ2-2, with TRBD1 as a possible D gene (6 bases). With 5 bases removed from V and 0 bases from J, the gap between germline ends came to 13 bases. Germline CDR1 and CDR2: MDHEN and SYDVKM. This CDR3 region has 16 residues. The CDR3 is CASSPVDSANTGELFF. The CDR3 DNA sequence: TGTGCCAGCAGTCCCGTGGACAGTGCGAACACCGGGGAGCTGTTTTTT.

The CDR3 coding sequence is TGTGCCACCAGTGATCCCAATCCGGGACAGACTAATAATTCACCCCTCCACTTT. As protein: CATSDPNPGQTNNSPLHF. The chain is built from TRBV24-1 and TRBJ1-6, with TRBD1 matching 7 bases. The CDR3 has 18 residues. CDR1 is KGHDR, CDR2 SFDVKD, per germline. Trimming took 3 bases from V and 5 from J; bases not matched to a gene: 12.

The V call is TRBV7-9, the J call TRBJ2-7; the D gene is possibly TRBD1 (6 bases). This CDR3 region has 13 residues. V was cut by 6 bases and J by 3 bases, with 12 bases left in between. Germline values: CDR1 SEHNR, CDR2 FQNEAQ (reference sequence). As DNA, the CDR3 is TGTGCCAGCAGGGACAGCTCAATCTACGAGCAGTACTTC. As protein: CASRDSSIYEQYF.

V usage is TRBV5-6 and J usage is TRBJ2-1; D unclear. Germline-derived CDR1 and CDR2 are SGHDT and YYEEEE. This CDR3 is 15 amino acids long. Trimming shortened V by 0 bases and J by 7 bases, and 14 bases separated the two germline ends. The CDR3 DNA reads as TGTGCCAGCAGCTTGGGGCAGGTATCGATTAATGAGCAGTTCTTC. This translates into CASSLGQVSINEQFF.

This clone was recorded a few times. The genes are TRBV4-3 and TRBJ2-7; D remains ambiguous. Trimming removed 1 base at V and 4 bases at J, with 11 bases between. CDR3 length: 14 amino acids. Germline assignment: CDR1 LGHNA and CDR2 YSLEER. The CDR3 coding sequence is TGCGCCAGCAGCCAAGTCCCGCTCATATACGAGCAGTACTTC. The encoded protein is CASSQVPLIYEQYF.

The chain carries TRBV19 and TRBJ1-4; a weak D match, TRBD1 (6 bases). Trimming took 5 bases from V and 8 from J, leaving 21 bases between them. The CDR3 is 16 residues long. Germline V gene lookup returns CDR1 LNHDA and CDR2 SQIVND (reference sequence). CDR3 in amino acids: CASSYLVGRGGEKLFF. The CDR3 DNA follows: TGTGCCAGTAGTTACTTGGTCGGCAGGGGTGGAGAAAAACTGTTTTTT.

The chain links TRBV2 to TRBJ2-7; possible D gene TRBD1, 5 bases. Trimming removed 10 bases from V and 7 bases from J, with 20 bases in between. The CDR3 is made up of 13 amino acids. Germline-derived CDR1 and CDR2 are SNHLY and FYNNEI. DNA for the CDR3: TGTGCCAAACAGGTCCCAGCCTCCATGGAGCAGTACTTC. Protein: CAKQVPASMEQYF.